Below, 17 T cell receptor beta chains from the same sample are listed, as sequenced in a study of blood T cell repertoires in COVID-19. TCRdb's copy holds only in-frame clones and misses some; the assay was immunoSEQ multiplex PCR. The profile shows some 300,000 clones, roughly nine tenths of them singletons. Sequencing was done on a sample of PBMCs or T cells enriched from blood (not recorded which). The receptors come from a woman in her 30s who had been exposed to COVID-19.

J is TRBJ1-1 and V is TRBV18; 7 nucleotides match TRBD1. Germline assignment: CDR1 KGHSH and CDR2 LQKENI. The CDR3 runs 16 residues. The J segment lost 4 bases and the V segment lost 1 base, leaving 9 bases of the junction unmatched. The CDR3, as DNA: TGTGCCAGCTCACCACGTAGTTTTCAGGGGGGCACTGAAGCTTTCTTT. Translated: CASSPRSFQGGTEAFF.

CDR3 in DNA: TGTGCCAGCAGCTCGCCGGGGAGGTCCTACAATGAGCAGTTCTTC. Protein: CASSSPGRSYNEQFF. The chain employs TRBV7-2 and TRBJ2-1; TRBD2 might be the D (6 bases). V lost 4 bases and J 1 base, leaving 11 bases between the germline ends. CDR3 length: 15 residues. In germline, CDR1 is SGHTA, CDR2 FQGNSA.

This rearrangement joins TRBV20-1 to TRBJ1-1, with D possibly TRBD1 on 5 matching bases. Germline V gene data show CDR1 as DFQATT and CDR2 as SNEGSKA (reference sequence). The CDR3 extends over 11 amino acids. Deletions cut 4 bases from V and 8 bases from J, with 11 bases between. CDR3: CSANDRIEAFF. For the CDR3, the DNA is TGCAGTGCTAACGACAGAATCGAAGCTTTCTTT.

This clone was recorded only once. The chain carries TRBV29-1 and TRBJ1-4; perhaps TRBD1 as D (6 bases). This CDR3 has 13 residues. The germline V gene encodes CDR1 SQVTM and CDR2 ANQGSEA. V lost 7 bases to trimming and J lost 7 bases, with 16 bases between them. The CDR3 protein is CSGSRGEGEKLFF. CDR3 sequence (DNA): TGCAGCGGCTCCAGGGGCGAGGGTGAAAAACTGTTTTTT.

CDR3 nucleotide sequence: TGCGCCAGCAGCTTGAGCGCAGGGGAGCCCTACGAGCAGTACTTC. Translation: CASSLSAGEPYEQYF. The V gene is TRBV5-1, the J gene TRBJ2-7; possibly TRBD1 for D (6 bases). V was pared by 1 base and J by 2 bases, with 13 bases between. This CDR3 contains 15 residues. CDR1 is SGHRS, CDR2 YFSETQ, per germline. The complete variable domain, with remaining parts taken from reference TRBV5-1 and TRBJ2-7, reads KAGVTQTPRYLIKTRGQQVTLSCSPISGHRSVSWYQQTPGQGLQFLFEYFSETQRNKGNFPGRFSGRQFSNSRSEMNVSTLELGDSALYLCASSLSAGEPYEQYFGPGTRLTVT.

The chain links TRBV19 to TRBJ1-3; 8 nucleotides match TRBD1. The ends lost 7 bases at V and 4 bases at J; junction bases unmatched: 9. The CDR3 has 15 residues. Germline V gene data show CDR1 as LNHDA and CDR2 as SQIVND (reference sequence). The CDR3 loop is CASTNTGGSGNTIYF. For the CDR3, the DNA is TGTGCCAGTACCAATACAGGGGGGTCCGGAAACACCATATATTTT. Full variable domain (outside the CDR3, taken from reference TRBV19 and TRBJ1-3): DGGITQSPKYLFRKEGQNVTLSCEQNLNHDAMYWYRQDPGQGLRLIYYSQIVNDFQKGDIAEGYSVSREKKESFPLTVTSAQKNPTAFYLCASTNTGGSGNTIYFGEGSWLTVV.

The rearrangement joins TRBV7-9 to TRBJ1-3, with a weak D call TRBD1 (6 bases). V lost 5 bases, J lost 0 bases, and 8 bases lay in between. The CDR3 is 14 amino acids. CDR1 is SEHNR and CDR2 is FQNEAQ in the germline V gene (reference sequence). For the CDR3, the DNA is TGTGCCAGCAGCCCAGGGGTCTCTGGAAACACCATATATTTT. Its protein product is CASSPGVSGNTIYF.

The V call is TRBV5-1, the J call TRBJ1-2, with TRBD1 matching over 9 bases. Per the germline V gene, CDR1 is SGHRS and CDR2 is YFSETQ. Germline trimming cut 3 bases from V and 2 bases from J; bases unmatched to any gene: 5. There are 15 residues in the CDR3. Here the CDR3 reads CASSSGQGSNYGYTF. CDR3 DNA: TGCGCCAGCAGCTCGGGACAGGGATCAAACTATGGCTACACCTTC.

The chain is built from TRBV7-9 and TRBJ2-3; TRBD2 matches at 11 bases. Germline-derived CDR1 and CDR2 are SEHNR and FQNEAQ (reference sequence). V dropped 11 bases and J dropped 0; count of bases not matched to a gene: 7. The CDR3 covers 15 residues. DNA of the CDR3: TGTGCCGTTTCTAGCGGGGGGCCTAGCACAGATACGCAGTATTTT. It encodes CAVSSGGPSTDTQYF.

The chain recombines TRBV6-5 with TRBJ1-2, with D possibly TRBD1 on 6 matching bases. This CDR3 contains 15 residues. Deletions cut 4 bases from V and 1 base from J, with 13 bases between. Germline V gene lookup returns CDR1 MNHEY and CDR2 SVGAGI. The CDR3 loop is CASSWTGGGNYGYTF. Written as DNA, the CDR3 is TGTGCCAGCAGTTGGACGGGGGGCGGTAACTATGGCTACACCTTC.

This clone was observed once. The chain couples TRBV5-1 to TRBJ1-6; tentatively, D is TRBD1 (5 bases). The CDR3 is 18 amino acids. The germline V and J ends were trimmed by 4 bases and 0 bases, with 17 bases remaining between them. Germline V gene data show CDR1 as SGHRS and CDR2 as YFSETQ. In nucleotides, the CDR3 is TGCGCCAGCAGCCCAGGGACTTTTCTGAGCTCCTATAATTCACCCCTCCACTTT. Encoded protein: CASSPGTFLSSYNSPLHF.

For this clone: Within the sample, other DNA sequences also encode this same CDR3. This chain joins TRBV5-5 and TRBJ1-2; D might be TRBD1 (6 bases). The CDR3 runs to 14 residues. The germline CDR1 and CDR2 sequences are SGHKS and YYEKEE (reference sequence). V lost 3 bases and J 2 bases, leaving 11 bases between the germline ends. CDR3 nucleotide sequence: TGTGCCAGCAGCTCGATACAGGGCAACTATGGCTACACCTTC. As protein: CASSSIQGNYGYTF.

V and J are TRBV21-1 and TRBJ2-7; no DNA check was done on the table's D call, TRBD1. TRBV21-1 is a known pseudogene. The CDR3 extends over 15 amino acids. The DNA for the CDR3 is TGTGCCAGCAGGTACGGACAGGGGTCGGGTAACGAGCAGTACTTC. It is translated as CASRYGQGSGNEQYF.

This clone was seen just once. V and J are TRBV7-9 and TRBJ1-2, with D uncertain. In germline, CDR1 is SEHNR, CDR2 FQNEAQ (reference sequence). The CDR3 covers 12 residues. Trimming shortened V by 1 base and J by 4 bases, and 4 bases separated the two germline ends. The CDR3 DNA reads as TGTGCCAGCAGCTTAGATCGCTATGGCTACACCTTC. Encoded protein: CASSLDRYGYTF.

The CDR3 DNA reads TGTGCCAGCAGCTTGGCCTTAGGCGGAGTCACAGATACGCAGTATTTT. This translates into CASSLALGGVTDTQYF. This chain joins TRBV5-8 and TRBJ2-3; no reliable D call. V gave up 0 bases and J gave up 2 bases, with 13 bases separating them. The CDR3 covers 16 residues. Germline CDR1 and CDR2: SGHTS and YDEGEE. The full variable domain, completed using reference TRBV5-8 and TRBJ2-3, is EAGVTQSPTHLIKTRGQQATLRCSPISGHTSVYWYQQALGLGLQFLLWYDEGEERNRGNFPPRFSGRQFPNYSSELNVNALELEDSALYLCASSLALGGVTDTQYFGPGTRLTVL.

J is TRBJ1-1 and V is TRBV20-1, with D unresolved. Germline V lookup: CDR1 DFQATT, CDR2 SNEGSKA (reference sequence). CDR3 length equals 11 residues. Trimming cost V 2 bases and J 6 bases, with 7 bases left between them. CDR3 region: CSARQVPEAFF. CDR3 DNA: TGCAGTGCTAGACAGGTGCCTGAAGCTTTCTTT.

The chain is built from TRBV5-1 and TRBJ2-7; unclear D gene. Germline V gene sequence: CDR1 SGHRS, CDR2 YFSETQ. The CDR3 spans 16 residues. Trimming stripped 1 base from V and 2 bases from J, with 16 bases between. Here the CDR3 reads CASSLFGSGRTYEQYF. The CDR3, as DNA: TGCGCCAGCAGCTTGTTTGGGTCAGGCCGCACCTACGAGCAGTACTTC.